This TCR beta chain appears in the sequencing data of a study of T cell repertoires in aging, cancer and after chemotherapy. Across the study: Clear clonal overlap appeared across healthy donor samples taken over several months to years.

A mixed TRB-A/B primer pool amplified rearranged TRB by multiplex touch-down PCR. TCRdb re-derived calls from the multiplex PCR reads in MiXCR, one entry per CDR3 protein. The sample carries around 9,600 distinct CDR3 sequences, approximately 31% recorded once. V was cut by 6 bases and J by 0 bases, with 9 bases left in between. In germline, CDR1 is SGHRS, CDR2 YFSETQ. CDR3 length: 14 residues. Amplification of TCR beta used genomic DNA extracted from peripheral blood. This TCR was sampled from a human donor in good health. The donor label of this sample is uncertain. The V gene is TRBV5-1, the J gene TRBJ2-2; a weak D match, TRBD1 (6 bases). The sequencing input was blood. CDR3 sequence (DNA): TGCGCCAGCACAAGGGACACGAACACCGGGGAGCTGTTTTTT. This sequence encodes CASTRDTNTGELFF.